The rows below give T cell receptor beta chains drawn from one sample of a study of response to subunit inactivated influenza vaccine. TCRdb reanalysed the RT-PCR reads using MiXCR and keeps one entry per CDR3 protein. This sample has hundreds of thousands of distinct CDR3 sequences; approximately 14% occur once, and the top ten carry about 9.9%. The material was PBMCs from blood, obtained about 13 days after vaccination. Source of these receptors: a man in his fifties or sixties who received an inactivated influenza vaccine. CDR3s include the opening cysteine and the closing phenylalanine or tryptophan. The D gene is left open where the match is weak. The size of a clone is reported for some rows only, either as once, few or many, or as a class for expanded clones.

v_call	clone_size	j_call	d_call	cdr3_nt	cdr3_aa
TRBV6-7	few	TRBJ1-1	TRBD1	TGTGCCAGCAGTTACCAGGAGGGGGCAATTGTCACTGAAGCTTTCTTT	CASSYQEGAIVTEAFF
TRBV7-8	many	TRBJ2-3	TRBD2	TGTGCCAGCAGCTTAGTGCGGGGGGGGCCAACAGATACGCAGTATTTT	CASSLVRGGPTDTQYF
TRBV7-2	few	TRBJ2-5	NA	TGTGCCAGCAGCCCCGCTCGAGGGACCCAGTACTTC	CASSPARGTQYF
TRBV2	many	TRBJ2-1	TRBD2	TGTACCTTCTGTTTCGGGCCTGTCGGCGGGAGGATACCCTACAATGAGCAGTTCTTC	CTFCFGPVGGRIPYNEQFF
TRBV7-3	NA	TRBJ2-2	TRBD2	TGTGCCAGCAGCGGGACTAGAGGGACCGGGGAGCTGTTTTTT	CASSGTRGTGELFF
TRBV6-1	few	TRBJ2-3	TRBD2	TGTGCCAGCAGTGGAGCGGGGACAGATACGCAGTATTTT	CASSGAGTDTQYF
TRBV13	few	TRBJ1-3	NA	TGTGCCAGCAGCTACGGGGAAACTGGAAACACCATATATTTT	CASSYGETGNTIYF
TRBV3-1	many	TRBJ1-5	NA	TGTGCCAGCAGCCAAGGGACGGACCCCTCCCCCCATAATCAGCCCCAGCATTTT	CASSQGTDPSPHNQPQHF
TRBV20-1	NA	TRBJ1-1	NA	TGCAGTGCTACGGCCGGGGGAAACACTGAAGCTTTCTTT	CSATAGGNTEAFF
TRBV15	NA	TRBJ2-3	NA	TGTGCCACCAGCGGGTCCAGAACAGATACGCAGTATTTT	CATSGSRTDTQYF
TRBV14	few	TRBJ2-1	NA	TGTGCCAGCAGCGCCTACGGTGAGCAGTTCTTC	CASSAYGEQFF
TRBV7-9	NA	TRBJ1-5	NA	TGTGCCAGCAGCCTACAGGATAGCAATCAGCCCCAGCATTTT	CASSLQDSNQPQHF
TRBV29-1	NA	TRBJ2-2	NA	TGCAGCGTCACCACAGGGACCACCGGGGAGCTGTTTTTT	CSVTTGTTGELFF
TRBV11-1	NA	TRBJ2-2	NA	TGTGCCAGCAGCTTACCCAAGGGGGGAGTTTTATACACCGGGGAGCTGTTTTTT	CASSLPKGGVLYTGELFF
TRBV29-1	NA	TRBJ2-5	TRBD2	TGCAGCGTTGATGAACTAGCGGGGGCGTTAAAACAAGAGACCCAGTACTTC	CSVDELAGALKQETQYF
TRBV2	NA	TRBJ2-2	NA	TGTGCCAGCAGTGCCGGGACGCCCACCGCCGGGGAGCTGTTTTTT	CASSAGTPTAGELFF
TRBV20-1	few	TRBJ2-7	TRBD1	TGCAGTGCTAGAGACCCCGACAGGGCCCCCTACGAGCAGTACTTC	CSARDPDRAPYEQYF
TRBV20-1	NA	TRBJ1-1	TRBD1	TGCAGTGCTAGAGTCTCGGACAGGGGAGGCACTGAAGCTTTCTTT	CSARVSDRGGTEAFF
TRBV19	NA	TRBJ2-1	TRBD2	TGTGCCAGCCAGTTGGCTAGCGGGTACAATGAGCAGTTCTTC	CASQLASGYNEQFF
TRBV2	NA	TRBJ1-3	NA	TGTGCCAGCAGTGGGGTCGGGCTCTCTGGAAACACCATATATTTT	CASSGVGLSGNTIYF
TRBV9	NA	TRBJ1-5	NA	TGTGCCAGCAGCGTAGATGTGGGTGTGGGTCAGCCCCAGCATTTT	CASSVDVGVGQPQHF
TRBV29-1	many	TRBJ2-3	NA	TGCAGCGCTCTTGACGTGAGGGCAGATACGCAGTATTTT	CSALDVRADTQYF
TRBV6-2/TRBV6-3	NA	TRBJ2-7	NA	TGTGCCAGCAGTTATTACCTCGGGACGGAATCCTACGAGCAGTACTTC	CASSYYLGTESYEQYF
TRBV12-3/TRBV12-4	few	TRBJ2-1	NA	TGTGCCAGCAGTCTCCCGGGGGTAGTCAATGAGCAGTTCTTC	CASSLPGVVNEQFF
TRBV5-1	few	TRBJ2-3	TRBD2	TGCGCCAGCAGCGATAGCGGGGGAGTCACAGATACGCAGTATTTT	CASSDSGGVTDTQYF
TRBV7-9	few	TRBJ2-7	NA	TGTGCCAGCAGCCCCGCGGGACAGACCTACGAGCAGTACTTC	CASSPAGQTYEQYF
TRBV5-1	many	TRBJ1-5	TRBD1	TGCGCCAGCAGCTTATCGGGACAGGGAAATCAGCCCCAGCATTTT	CASSLSGQGNQPQHF
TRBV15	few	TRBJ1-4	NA	TGTGCCACCAGCAGAGATCGTGGAGGTGACGGGAAACTGTTTTTT	CATSRDRGGDGKLFF
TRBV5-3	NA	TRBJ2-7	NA	TGTGCCAGAAGCTTCCAGGTAACCTACGAGCAGTACTTC	CARSFQVTYEQYF
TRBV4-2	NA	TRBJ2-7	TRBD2	TGTGCCAGCACCGTAGCGGGAGGGGGCCACGAGCAGTACTTC	CASTVAGGGHEQYF
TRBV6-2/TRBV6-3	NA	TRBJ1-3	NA	TGTGCCAGCAGTTACTCGACACGCTCTGGAAACACCATATATTTT	CASSYSTRSGNTIYF
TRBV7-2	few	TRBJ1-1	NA	TGTGCCAGCAGCCGACAGGTCAACACTGAAGCTTTCTTT	CASSRQVNTEAFF
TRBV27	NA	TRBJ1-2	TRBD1	TGTGCCAGCAGTTTACGGTCGACAGGGAGCTATGGCTACACCTTC	CASSLRSTGSYGYTF
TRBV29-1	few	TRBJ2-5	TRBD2	TGCAGCGTTGAGAGGACTAGCCAAGAGACCCAGTACTTC	CSVERTSQETQYF
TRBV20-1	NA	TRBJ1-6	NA	TGCAGTGCTAGAGATTGGTTCCACGGAAGCTCCTATAATTCACCCCTCCACTTT	CSARDWFHGSSYNSPLHF
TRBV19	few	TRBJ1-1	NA	TGTGCCAGTATGGGCAGTAGAGGCACTGAAGCTTTCTTT	CASMGSRGTEAFF
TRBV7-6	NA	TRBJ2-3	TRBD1	TGTGCCAGCAGCGAATCCCGGGACAGCCCGCAGTATTTT	CASSESRDSPQYF